The rows below give T cell receptor beta chains drawn from one sample of a study of T cells in Graves' hyperthyroidism and ophthalmopathy. TCRdb itself ran the multiplex PCR reads through MiXCR, one entry per CDR3 protein. The sample lists approximately 400,000 distinct CDR3 sequences, about a sixth occurring once. The sequenced sample was blood. The receptors were gathered from a woman between 18 and 29 years old with Graves' hyperthyroidism. CDR3s include the opening cysteine and the closing phenylalanine or tryptophan. A D gene is named only where the DNA matches it firmly. A row's size may be missing; if present it is once, few, many or a size class.

abundance,j_gene,v_gene,d_gene,len,CDR3nt,CDR3aa
many,TRBJ1-3,TRBV27,-,19,TGTGCCAGCACCCTAGGAAAGCCAGGGGCCCTGGGGAAGCCGGACACCATATATTTT,CASTLGKPGALGKPDTIYF
many,TRBJ2-7,TRBV7-2,TRBD1,13,TGTGCCAGCACCTGGACAGGAGGAGCCGAGCAGTACTTC,CASTWTGGAEQYF
few,TRBJ1-4,TRBV7-9,-,19,TGTGCCAGCAGCTTAGGGTCAAGGACCGTTCGGACAACTAATGAAAAACTGTTTTTT,CASSLGSRTVRTTNEKLFF
many,TRBJ1-2,TRBV18,-,16,TGTGCCAGCTCACCGGGCCAAGTGGGGACTAACTATGGCTACACCTTC,CASSPGQVGTNYGYTF
once,TRBJ1-5,TRBV20-1,-,15,TGCAGTGCTAGGCCTACGGGACTCCTCAATCAGCCCCAGCATTTT,CSARPTGLLNQPQHF
many,TRBJ1-2,TRBV28,-,14,TGTGCCAGCAGTTTACCAGGGGTTGGCTATGGCTACACCTTC,CASSLPGVGYGYTF
-,TRBJ2-4,TRBV3-1,TRBD2,14,TGTGCCAGCAGCTTTAGCGGGTCCCAAAACATTCAGTACTTC,CASSFSGSQNIQYF
few,TRBJ1-6,TRBV10-3,-,15,TGTGCCATCAGTGAGGGGACTGGGTATAATTCACCCCTCCACTTT,CAISEGTGYNSPLHF
many,TRBJ2-7,TRBV7-2,-,14,TGTGCCAGCAGCATGAATAGGGGACTTCACGAGCAGTACTTC,CASSMNRGLHEQYF
many,TRBJ2-7,TRBV27,-,16,TGTGCCAGCAGTTTATCAGGGGGGGACTACCATTACGAGCAGTACTTC,CASSLSGGDYHYEQYF
few,TRBJ2-3,TRBV7-8,TRBD2,16,TGTGCCAGCAGCTTATCTAGCGGGGGCGGGGGAGATACGCAGTATTTT,CASSLSSGGGGDTQYF